A single sample gave rise to the 20 T cell receptor beta chains below, sequenced in a study of OX40 agonist ivuxolimab in advanced cancers. Receptor libraries were prepared by the immunoSEQ multiplex PCR assay. Entries here come from immuneACCESS through TCRdb and include only in-frame sequences with V and J called. Some clones fail to appear in such tables; in the studies checked, an unresolved V gene covers under half of the shortfall, and the cause of the remainder is unknown. Across this sample there are under 75,000 clones, with about 90% seen only once. The ten largest account for 13% to 15% of the sample. This material consisted of CD4+ or CD8+ T cells sorted from blood, taken in a trial of the OX40 agonist ivuxolimab. The receptors stem from an adult with an advanced solid tumor such as melanoma, head and neck, liver or kidney cancer.

CDR3 region: CASLTSGTYNEQFF. Here the CDR3 DNA reads TGTGCCAGCCTGACAAGCGGAACCTACAATGAGCAGTTCTTC. The chain links TRBV25-1 to TRBJ2-1; D perhaps matches TRBD2 (5 bases). Germline V gene sequence: CDR1 MGHDK, CDR2 SYGVNS. V was clipped by 8 bases and J by 2 bases, with 13 bases between them. This CDR3 region has 14 residues. The full variable domain, in which reference TRBV25-1 and TRBJ2-1 provide the parts outside the CDR3, is EADIYQTPRYLVIGTGKKITLECSQTMGHDKMYWYQQDPGMELHLIHYSYGVNSTEKGDLSSESTVSRIRTEHFPLTLESARPSHTSQYLCASLTSGTYNEQFFGPGTRLTVL.

CDR3 region: CASSVAGLANYGYTF. CDR3 DNA: TGTGCCAGCAGCGTAGCGGGTCTGGCCAACTATGGCTACACCTTC. J is TRBJ1-2 and V is TRBV9; D call uncertain. Trimming removed 0 bases at V and 2 bases at J, with 11 bases between. Germline CDR1 is SGDLS and CDR2 is YYNGEE. The CDR3 is 15 amino acids.

The genes are TRBV27 and TRBJ2-1; D remains unclear. Trimming removed 2 bases from V and 2 bases from J, with 10 bases in between. CDR3 length: 15 amino acids. Germline V gene lookup returns CDR1 MNHEY and CDR2 SMNVEV (reference sequence). Here the CDR3 reads CASSLELNPYNEQFF. The CDR3 bases are TGTGCCAGCAGTTTAGAACTAAACCCCTACAATGAGCAGTTCTTC.

This chain's CDR3 is CASSPRLAGGLGTDTQYF. CDR3 coding DNA: TGTGCCAGCAGCCCCCGGTTAGCGGGAGGGCTCGGCACAGATACGCAGTATTTT. The chain uses TRBV11-2 and TRBJ2-3; the match to TRBD2 covers 11 bases. J was trimmed by 1 base and V by 5 bases; bases with no gene match: 11. CDR1 and CDR2 from the germline V gene are SGHAT and FQNNGV. The CDR3 runs to 18 residues.

V is TRBV4-1 and J is TRBJ2-5, with 7 bases that match TRBD2. The J call may be wrong; the DNA end is better matched by TRBJ2-7. Per germline, CDR1 MGHRA and CDR2 YSYEKL. The CDR3 totals 16 residues. In DNA form, the CDR3 reads TGCGCCAGCAGCCAAGATTTGGGGGGGGTCTCCTACGAGCAGTACTTC. The encoded protein is CASSQDLGGVSYEQYF.

This chain uses TRBV4-3 with TRBJ2-3; D is ambiguous. Trimming pared 1 base from V and 2 bases from J, leaving 16 bases between. CDR1 LGHNA and CDR2 YSLEER come from the germline V gene. This CDR3 contains 17 residues. In DNA, the CDR3 is TGCGCCAGCAGCCAAGCTTGGGTTAGTACCGACACAGATACGCAGTATTTT. Protein: CASSQAWVSTDTDTQYF.

This chain joins TRBV28 and TRBJ1-2, with D maybe TRBD1 (5 bases). CDR1 and CDR2 from the germline V gene are MDHEN and SYDVKM. The ends were cut back, 3 bases at V and 4 bases at J, with 15 bases in the middle. The CDR3 totals 15 residues. CDR3 residues: CASSFGAGDGYGYTF. The CDR3 DNA reads TGTGCCAGCAGTTTCGGGGCTGGGGACGGCTATGGCTACACCTTC.

This chain connects TRBV28 to TRBJ2-2; 8 nucleotides agree with TRBD1. The CDR3 is 14 residues long. Germline CDR1 MDHEN, CDR2 SYDVKM. V lost 3 bases and J lost 6; bases outside the gene matches: 3. Written as DNA, the CDR3 is TGTGCCAGCAGTTTGACAGGGGTCGCCGGGGAGCTGTTTTTT. Its translation is CASSLTGVAGELFF.

The chain joins TRBV27 to TRBJ2-3; D possibly corresponds to TRBD2 (6 bases). CDR3 length: 15 amino acids. V lost 6 bases and J 2 bases, leaving 15 bases between the germline ends. Germline assignment: CDR1 MNHEY and CDR2 SMNVEV (reference sequence). CDR3 coding DNA: TGTGCCAGCAGCAGGGCGGGACTGATCACAGATACGCAGTATTTT. This encodes CASSRAGLITDTQYF.

The V call is TRBV9, the J call TRBJ1-4; 7 nucleotides match TRBD1. Germline CDR1 is SGDLS and CDR2 is YYNGEE. This CDR3 spans 15 amino acids. J was trimmed by 2 bases and V by 4 bases; bases with no gene match: 5. CDR3 protein: CASSPDRVTNEKLFF. CDR3 sequence (DNA): TGTGCCAGCAGCCCAGACAGGGTTACTAATGAAAAACTGTTTTTT.

Remarks on this clone: One end of the junction fails to match germline, which may point to a read error. The chain links TRBV2 to TRBJ1-2, with 9 bases aligning to TRBD1. This CDR3 is 15 amino acids long. Germline CDR1 reads SNHLY; CDR2 reads FYNNEI. CDR3: CASREAFGTGLGYTF. As DNA, the CDR3 is TGTGCCAGCAGGGAAGCCTTCGGGACAGGGCTCGGCTACACCTTC.

Points on this clone: Relative to the germline gene, one junction end is altered; a read error may explain this. The chain uses TRBV7-2 and TRBJ2-3, with 14 bases identical to TRBD2. This CDR3 spans 12 amino acids. CDR1 is SGHTA and CDR2 is FQGNSA in the germline V gene. As DNA, the CDR3 is TGTGCCAGCAGCTCGGGGACTAGCGGGAGAATATTT. Its translation: CASSSGTSGRIF.

The chain employs TRBV7-6 and TRBJ2-7, with 9 bases that match TRBD2. The CDR3 consists of 14 residues. CDR1 is SGHVS and CDR2 is FNYEAQ in the germline V gene. J gave up 6 bases and V 1 base, and 4 bases lay outside the gene matches. The CDR3 reads CASSLGREGLEQYF. The CDR3 DNA is TGTGCCAGCAGCTTAGGGCGGGAGGGCCTCGAGCAGTACTTC. The whole variable domain, filled in from reference TRBV7-6 and TRBJ2-7, reads GAGVSQSPRYKVTKRGQDVALRCDPISGHVSLYWYRQALGQGPEFLTYFNYEAQQDKSGLPNDRFSAERPEGSISTLTIQRTEQRDSAMYRCASSLGREGLEQYFGPGTRLTVT.

The chain joins TRBV27 to TRBJ2-1; D call uncertain. This CDR3 comprises 14 residues. Trimming took off 2 bases at V and 2 bases at J, with 7 bases between the two ends. Germline loops: CDR1 MNHEY, CDR2 SMNVEV (reference sequence). The CDR3, as DNA: TGTGCCAGCAGTTTAACGGTCGCCTACAATGAGCAGTTCTTC. Amino acids: CASSLTVAYNEQFF.

The chain uses TRBV28 and TRBJ1-2; a possible D gene is TRBD1 (6 bases). CDR3 length: 14 residues. The V end lost 5 bases, the J end lost 6 bases, and 16 bases lay between the germline ends. Germline V gene lookup returns CDR1 MDHEN and CDR2 SYDVKM. CDR3 protein: CASSTPGWTDGYTF. The CDR3 DNA is TGTGCCAGCAGTACCCCAGGTTGGACAGATGGCTACACCTTC.

The chain carries TRBV9 and TRBJ2-1; D is undetermined. Trimming removed 0 bases at V and 4 bases at J, with 11 bases between. Germline V gene lookup returns CDR1 SGDLS and CDR2 YYNGEE. The length of the CDR3 is 15 residues. The CDR3, as DNA: TGTGCCAGCAGCGTAGGAGGTGGTACTTACAATGAGCAGTTCTTC. Encoded protein: CASSVGGGTYNEQFF.

The J gene is TRBJ1-5, the V gene TRBV15; 7 bases are shared with TRBD1. Germline lookup yields CDR1 LNHNV and CDR2 YYDKDF (reference sequence). Trimming cost V 5 bases and J 12 bases; bases outside gene matches: 10. The CDR3 contains 13 residues. The CDR3 nucleotides are TGTGCCACCAGCGGAGTACAGGGGTCCCTCCAGCATTTT. Amino acid sequence: CATSGVQGSLQHF.

The DNA for the CDR3 is TGCGCCAGCACTCAGGGCGGAATAACAGAGACCCAGTACTTC. It specifies CASTQGGITETQYF. The chain is built from TRBV5-1 and TRBJ2-5; perhaps TRBD1 as D (5 bases). The CDR3 spans 14 residues. Looked up from germline, CDR1 is SGHRS and CDR2 is YFSETQ. With 6 bases removed from V and 4 bases from J, the gap between germline ends came to 16 bases.

V gene TRBV7-6 combines with J gene TRBJ2-7; D is unclear. V lost 1 base and J 2 bases, leaving 12 bases between the germline ends. Germline assignment: CDR1 SGHVS and CDR2 FNYEAQ. The CDR3 sequence is 15 residues long. CDR3 coding DNA: TGTGCCAGCAGCTTAGACAGTCTCAAGGCCTACGAGCAGTACTTC. It encodes CASSLDSLKAYEQYF.

The rearrangement links TRBV11-3 to TRBJ2-1; TRBD2 agrees at 8 bases. Germline V gene sequence: CDR1 SGHNT, CDR2 YENEEA. The CDR3 contains 17 residues. The V and J ends lost 6 bases and 4 bases, in that order; junction bases with no gene match: 14. CDR3 amino acids: CASRSSIKRERYNEQFF. CDR3 DNA: TGTGCCAGCAGGAGCAGTATTAAGCGGGAGCGATACAATGAGCAGTTCTTC.